Shown below are 14 T cell receptor beta chains from a single sample sequenced in a study of T-cell memory formation after mild COVID-19. TCRdb ran MiXCR on the 5' RACE reads and lists one entry per CDR3 protein. This table has about 210,000 distinct CDR3 sequences, roughly a tenth appearing once. The specimen sequenced was PBMCs or a T cell subset sorted from them (not recorded which). These TCRs come from a man aged 18-30 years who had mild COVID-19 (a few samples of this study predate the infection). Cell type and time point are not known.

This clonotype was observed at least ten times. The chain recombines TRBV6-6 with TRBJ2-7, with D tentatively TRBD2 (6 bases). With 0 bases removed from V and 5 bases from J, the gap between germline ends came to 20 bases. This CDR3 has 17 amino acids. Per the germline V gene, CDR1 is MNHNY and CDR2 is SVGAGI (reference sequence). CDR3 DNA: TGTGCCAGCAGTTACTCGCCCTCGGAGGGGAAATACAACGAGCAGTACGTC. Translated, it gives CASSYSPSEGKYNEQYV.

This clonotype was seen a handful of times. The chain has TRBV14 and TRBJ1-2; the match to TRBD1 covers 7 bases. Looked up from germline, CDR1 is SGHDN and CDR2 is FVKESK. V was pared by 0 bases and J by 5 bases, with 9 bases of the junction left unmatched. This CDR3 has 16 amino acids. CDR3: CASSQDRGTVGYGYTF. CDR3 DNA sequence: TGTGCCAGCAGCCAAGATCGGGGGACAGTGGGGTATGGCTACACCTTC.

This sequence joins TRBV15 and TRBJ2-7; D is possibly TRBD2 (6 bases). Germline V gene lookup returns CDR1 LNHNV and CDR2 YYDKDF (reference sequence). There are 13 residues in the CDR3. Trimming took 0 bases from V and 7 from J, leaving 10 bases between them. CDR3 sequence reads: CATSRDKAGEQYF. The CDR3 nucleotides are TGTGCCACCAGCAGAGATAAGGCGGGGGAGCAGTACTTC.

The chain employs TRBV4-3 and TRBJ2-3; 10 positions match TRBD2. The CDR3 is 17 amino acids. The trim removed 1 base at V and 6 bases at J, leaving 10 bases unmatched. CDR1 and CDR2 from the germline V gene are LGHNA and YSLEER. The CDR3 here is CASSQVLASGGSDTQYF. The CDR3 DNA is TGCGCCAGCAGCCAAGTATTGGCTAGCGGGGGTTCGGATACGCAGTATTTT.

The rearrangement uses TRBV6-2 or TRBV6-3 and TRBJ2-1; D uncertain. CDR1 and CDR2 from the germline V gene are MNHEY and SVGEGT. V was shortened by 2 bases and J by 1 base, with 6 bases between the two germline ends. The CDR3 spans 14 residues. The CDR3 DNA follows: TGTGCCAGCAGTTACGGAGCTTCCTACAATGAGCAGTTCTTC. Encoded protein: CASSYGASYNEQFF.

This clonotype was found many times. The rearrangement uses TRBV5-1 and TRBJ2-1, with 15 bases lining up with TRBD2. The CDR3 totals 16 residues. The V gene's germline CDR1 is SGHRS and CDR2 YFSETQ. V lost 4 bases and J lost 7; bases outside the gene matches: 6. This CDR3 is CASSPGTSGGWNEQFF. The CDR3, as DNA: TGCGCCAGCAGCCCCGGGACTAGCGGGGGGTGGAATGAGCAGTTCTTC.

A few counts support this clonotype. V gene TRBV4-3 combines with J gene TRBJ1-2; maybe TRBD1 (6 bases). The CDR3 contains 14 residues. V was cut by 4 bases and J by 7 bases, with 16 bases left in between. CDR1 and CDR2 (germline): LGHNA, YSLEER. The CDR3 region has the DNA TGCGCCAGCAGCCGAGGGACACCTAGGGGTGGCTACACCTTC. Its protein product is CASSRGTPRGGYTF.

This clonotype was detected only a few times. This chain joins TRBV3-1 and TRBJ1-5; the D is unclear. Trimming took 1 base from V and 3 from J, leaving 1 base between them. This CDR3 has 12 residues. From germline, CDR1 is LGHDT and CDR2 YNNKEL (reference sequence). The CDR3 sequence is CASSQANQPQHF. The CDR3 nucleotides are TGTGCCAGCAGCCAAGCCAATCAGCCCCAGCATTTT.

The chain couples TRBV12-3 or TRBV12-4 to TRBJ2-5; 7 bases fit TRBD2. The CDR3 has 13 residues. With 5 bases clipped from V and 6 bases from J, the junction kept 6 bases outside the gene matches. The DNA for the CDR3 is TGTGCCAGCAGTAAACTAGCGCTGAAGACCCAGTACTTC. Translated, it gives CASSKLALKTQYF.

This clonotype was counted at least ten times. The CDR3 sequence is CASSLGSRGTGELFF. In nucleotides, the CDR3 is TGTGCCAGCAGCTTAGGATCTAGGGGGACCGGGGAGCTGTTTTTT. The genes are TRBV7-6 and TRBJ2-2; weak D call: TRBD1 (6 bases). The V end was cut by 1 base, the J end by 5 bases, with 11 bases between. CDR1 and CDR2 from the germline V gene are SGHVS and FNYEAQ. There are 15 residues in the CDR3.

There are a few counts of this clonotype. The rearrangement joins TRBV7-3 to TRBJ2-5, with 14 nucleotides matching TRBD2. After removal of 4 bases from V and 5 bases from J, the junction contained 9 bases not matched to a gene. Germline CDR1 SGHTA, CDR2 FQGTGA. There are 17 residues in the CDR3. The CDR3 nucleotides read TGTGCCAGCAGCTCCGGACTAGCGGGGGGATCCGGCGAGACCCAGTACTTC. Translated: CASSSGLAGGSGETQYF.

CDR3 nucleotides: TGTGCCAGCACCTCCGCAGGGAACAGGAACACCGGGGAGCTGTTTTTT. Translation gives CASTSAGNRNTGELFF. The genes are TRBV12-3 or TRBV12-4 and TRBJ2-2; D is perhaps TRBD1 (5 bases). The CDR3 runs to 16 residues. Between the trimmed V and J ends, which lost 7 bases and 1 base, there was a span of 16 bases.

V is TRBV4-2 and J is TRBJ1-2; possibly TRBD1 for D (5 bases). Trimming took off 0 bases at V and 7 bases at J, with 24 bases between the two ends. Germline assignment: CDR1 LGHNA and CDR2 YNFKEQ. The CDR3 runs to 18 residues. CDR3 amino acids: CASSQEPSPRLRRGGYTF. The CDR3 DNA reads TGTGCCAGCAGCCAAGAGCCCTCCCCTCGGCTCCGGAGGGGTGGCTACACCTTC.

This clonotype was detected ten times or more. This chain uses TRBV6-5 with TRBJ1-6; 10 nucleotides match TRBD1. This CDR3 has 16 residues. V gave up 0 bases and J gave up 9 bases; unmatched junction bases: 5. CDR1 and CDR2 from the germline V gene are MNHEY and SVGAGI. The CDR3, as DNA: TGTGCCAGCAGTTACTCGGGAGGGACAGGGGCTTCACCCCTCCACTTT. Its translation is CASSYSGGTGASPLHF.